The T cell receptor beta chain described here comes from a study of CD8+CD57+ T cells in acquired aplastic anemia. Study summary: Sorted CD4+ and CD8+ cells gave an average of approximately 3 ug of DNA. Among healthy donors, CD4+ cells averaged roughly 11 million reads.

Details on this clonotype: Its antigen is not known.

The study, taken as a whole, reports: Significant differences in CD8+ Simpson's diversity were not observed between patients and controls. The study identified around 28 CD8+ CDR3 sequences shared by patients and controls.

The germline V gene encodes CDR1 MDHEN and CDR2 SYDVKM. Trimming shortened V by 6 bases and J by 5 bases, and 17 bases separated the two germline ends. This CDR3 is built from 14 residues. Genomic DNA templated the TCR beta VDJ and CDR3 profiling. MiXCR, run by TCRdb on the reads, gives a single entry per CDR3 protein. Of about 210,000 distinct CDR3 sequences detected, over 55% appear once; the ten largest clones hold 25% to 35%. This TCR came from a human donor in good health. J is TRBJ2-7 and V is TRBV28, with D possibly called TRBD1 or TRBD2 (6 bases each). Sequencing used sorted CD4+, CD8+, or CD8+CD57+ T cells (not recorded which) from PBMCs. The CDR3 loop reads CASRETGAGNEQYF. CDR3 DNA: TGTGCCAGCAGGGAGACAGGCGCGGGGAACGAGCAGTACTTC.